This T cell receptor (beta chain) was sequenced for a study of T cells after yellow fever vaccination. TCRdb re-derived calls from the 5' RACE reads in MiXCR, one entry per CDR3 protein. The repertoire holds a few hundred thousand distinct CDR3 sequences, with 3.2% as singletons. The material sequenced was CD4+ T cells sorted from PBMCs, taken 10 days after the yellow fever booster vaccination. This clonotype was sampled from a man younger than 35 who received the YFV17D yellow fever vaccine.

The DNA of the CDR3 is TGTGCCAGCAGCCCTAGGACTAGCGGGACCCATACGCAGTATTTT. This gives the protein CASSPRTSGTHTQYF. The genes are TRBV7-2 and TRBJ2-3; 12 positions match TRBD2. This CDR3 has 15 residues. Germline CDR1 reads SGHTA; CDR2 reads FQGNSA. Trimming removed 5 bases from V and 7 bases from J; junction bases left unmatched: 7. The entire variable domain, with the rest obtained from reference TRBV7-2 and TRBJ2-3, is as follows: GAGVSQSPSNKVTEKGKDVELRCDPISGHTALYWYRQSLGQGLEFLIYFQGNSAPDKSGLPSDRFSAERTGGSVSTLTIQRTQQEDSAVYLCASSPRTSGTHTQYFGPGTRLTVL.